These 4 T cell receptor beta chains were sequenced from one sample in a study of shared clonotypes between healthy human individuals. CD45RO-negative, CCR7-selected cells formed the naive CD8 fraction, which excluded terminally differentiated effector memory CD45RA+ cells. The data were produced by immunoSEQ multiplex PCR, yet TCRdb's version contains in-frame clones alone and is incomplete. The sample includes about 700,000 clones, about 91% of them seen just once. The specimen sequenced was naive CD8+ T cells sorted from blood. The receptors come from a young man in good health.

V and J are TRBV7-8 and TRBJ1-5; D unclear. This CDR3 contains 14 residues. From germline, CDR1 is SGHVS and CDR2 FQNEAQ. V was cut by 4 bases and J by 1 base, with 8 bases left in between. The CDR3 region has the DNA TGTGCCAGCAGCTCTGGTGAGAGCAATCAGCCCCAGCATTTT. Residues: CASSSGESNQPQHF.

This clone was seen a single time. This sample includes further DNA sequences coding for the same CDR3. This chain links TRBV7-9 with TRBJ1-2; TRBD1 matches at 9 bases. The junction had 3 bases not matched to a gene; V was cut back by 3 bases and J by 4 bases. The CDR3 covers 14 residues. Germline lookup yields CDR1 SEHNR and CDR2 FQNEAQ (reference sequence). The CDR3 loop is CASSLGQGTYGYTF. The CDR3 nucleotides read TGTGCCAGCAGCTTGGGACAGGGTACCTATGGCTACACCTTC.

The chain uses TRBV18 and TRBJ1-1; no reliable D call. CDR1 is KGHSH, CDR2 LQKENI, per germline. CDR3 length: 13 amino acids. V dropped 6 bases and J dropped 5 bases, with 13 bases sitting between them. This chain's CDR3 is CASSPTPGTEAFF. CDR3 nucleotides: TGTGCCAGCTCCCCGACACCGGGGACTGAAGCTTTCTTT.

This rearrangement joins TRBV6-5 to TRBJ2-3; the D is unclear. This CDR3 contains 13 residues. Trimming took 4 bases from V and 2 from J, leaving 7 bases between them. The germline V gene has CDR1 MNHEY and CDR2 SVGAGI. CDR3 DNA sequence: TGTGCCAGCAGTTGGAGACCCACAGATACGCAGTATTTT. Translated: CASSWRPTDTQYF.